Listed here are 22 T cell receptor beta chains from one sample, sequenced in a study of T cells in Graves' hyperthyroidism and ophthalmopathy. RNA transcripts provided the source from which TCR beta CDR3 regions were amplified. First-round RT-PCR of the TCR CDR3 relied on the HTBI primer set. MiXCR, applied by TCRdb to the multiplex PCR reads, yields one record per CDR3 protein. Of roughly 800,000 distinct CDR3 sequences in the sample, around 39% were seen once. Input material: blood. The receptors stem from a young man with Graves' hyperthyroidism.

This clonotype was seen a handful of times. V is TRBV9 and J is TRBJ1-1, with a weak D call TRBD1 (5 bases). Per germline, CDR1 SGDLS and CDR2 YYNGEE. The CDR3 runs to 10 residues. Trimming pared 7 bases from V and 6 bases from J, leaving 7 bases between. The CDR3 reads CASLGAEAFF. The CDR3, as DNA: TGTGCCAGCCTGGGGGCTGAAGCTTTCTTT.

The table lists this clonotype with a few counts. V is TRBV7-9 and J is TRBJ1-2; D gene unclear. The CDR3 totals 13 residues. Germline assignment: CDR1 SEHNR and CDR2 FQNEAQ (reference sequence). Trimming removed 4 bases at V and 8 bases at J, with 14 bases between. In DNA, the CDR3 is TGTGCCAGCAGCTCCAATCCTGTACGGGGCTACACCTTC. Translating gives CASSSNPVRGYTF.

On this clonotype: It may be a read error: a sequence one base away is much more abundant. The chain combines TRBV4-1 with TRBJ1-1; no definite D call. Deletions cut 0 bases from V and 0 bases from J, with 8 bases between. There are 15 residues in the CDR3. Germline-derived CDR1 and CDR2 are MGHRA and YSYEKL. CDR3 loop: CASSQDRAVNTEAFF. The CDR3 nucleotides are TGCGCCAGCAGCCAAGATCGGGCGGTGAACACTGAAGCTTTCTTT.

This clonotype was seen ten or more times. V and J are TRBV7-2 and TRBJ1-2; D is ambiguous. The germline V and J ends were trimmed by 0 bases and 3 bases, with 11 bases remaining between them. Per the germline V gene, CDR1 is SGHTA and CDR2 is FQGNSA. The CDR3 runs to 15 residues. CDR3 amino acids: CASSLAFRVDYGYTF. CDR3 nucleotides: TGTGCCAGCAGCTTAGCGTTTAGGGTAGACTATGGCTACACCTTC.

In this sample, this clonotype turned up many times. This chain connects TRBV29-1 to TRBJ2-7; D is perhaps TRBD1 (6 bases). This CDR3 has 13 amino acids. V was cut by 3 bases and J by 6 bases, with 15 bases left in between. CDR1 is SQVTM, CDR2 ANQGSEA, per germline. CDR3 nucleotides: TGCAGCGTTGAGGTAGGGGGAGAGGGCGAGCAGTACTTC. As protein: CSVEVGGEGEQYF.

In regard to this clonotype: A clone one base away is much larger, so this may be a read error. This is likely a read error, given that the CDR3 carries no conserved phenylalanine or tryptophan at its end. The V call is TRBV10-2, the J call TRBJ1-1; 7 positions agree with TRBD1. In germline, CDR1 is WSHSY, CDR2 SAAADI. Trimming at V came to 6 bases and at J to 0 bases, leaving 4 bases not matched to a gene. The CDR3 is 14 residues long. The CDR3 loop reads CASRITGVNTEAFL. In DNA, the CDR3 is TGCGCCAGCAGGATTACAGGGGTGAACACTGAAGCTTTCCTT.

CDR3 coding DNA: TGTGCCAGCAGTTACTCAGGGGATAGGAAAAAACTGTTTTTT. Protein sequence: CASSYSGDRKKLFF. The rearrangement uses TRBV7-8 and TRBJ1-4, with D tentatively TRBD1 (6 bases). Germline CDR1 and CDR2: SGHVS and FQNEAQ. V lost 6 bases to trimming and J lost 9 bases, with 17 bases between them. The length of the CDR3 is 14 residues.

This clonotype was observed a few times. This chain joins TRBV13 and TRBJ2-7; possible D gene TRBD1, 6 bases. The CDR3 runs 18 residues. V was pared by 5 bases and J by 4 bases, with 27 bases between. CDR1 is PRHDT, CDR2 FYEKMQ, per germline (reference sequence). CDR3 loop: CASSPQGTVASDPYEQYF. The DNA of the CDR3 is TGTGCCAGCAGCCCCCAGGGGACGGTAGCCAGTGATCCGTACGAGCAGTACTTC.

The V gene is TRBV20-1, the J gene TRBJ2-7, with 12 bases matching TRBD2. This CDR3 has 15 residues. Germline V CDR1 and CDR2: DFQATT, SNEGSKA (reference sequence). V was pared by 5 bases and J by 2 bases, with 7 bases of the junction left unmatched. The CDR3 DNA follows: TGCAGTGCTGAAGGGAGACTAGCGGGGGCCTACGAGCAGTACTTC. This translates into CSAEGRLAGAYEQYF.

This clonotype was observed at least ten times. This chain joins TRBV2 and TRBJ1-5, with D perhaps TRBD1 (6 bases). The CDR3 spans 14 residues. Per the germline V gene, CDR1 is SNHLY and CDR2 is FYNNEI. V was clipped by 6 bases and J by 4 bases, with 13 bases between them. CDR3 coding DNA: TGTGCCAGCAGCCCGACAGGATTTAATCAGCCCCAGCATTTT. Translated: CASSPTGFNQPQHF.

The chain employs TRBV20-1 and TRBJ2-7; D is unresolved. The ends were cut back, 6 bases at V and 3 bases at J, with 21 bases in the middle. CDR1 is DFQATT, CDR2 SNEGSKA, per germline (reference sequence). The CDR3 runs to 15 residues. The CDR3 spells CSASSYEDADYEQYF. In nucleotides, the CDR3 is TGCAGTGCCAGCAGTTACGAGGACGCGGACTACGAGCAGTACTTC.

This clonotype turned up a few times. One junction end does not reproduce the germline sequence, and a read error may be involved. The V and J genes are TRBV10-3 and TRBJ2-7; D is perhaps TRBD2 (5 bases). Per the germline V gene, CDR1 is ENHRY and CDR2 is SYGVKD. There are 16 residues in the CDR3. The CDR3 nucleotides are TGTGCCAGCAGTGAACAACCGAATAGCGTCTCCTACGAGCAGTACTTC. Amino acids: CASSEQPNSVSYEQYF.

J is TRBJ1-2 and V is TRBV29-1; the D is unclear. The CDR3 totals 13 residues. Trimming shortened V by 4 bases and J by 3 bases, and 12 bases separated the two germline ends. Germline values: CDR1 SQVTM, CDR2 ANQGSEA. CDR3 residues: CSVGPASDYGYTF. The CDR3 bases are TGCAGCGTTGGCCCGGCCAGTGACTATGGCTACACCTTC.

Of note for this clonotype: A read error may explain this, as a much larger clone is one base away. The rearrangement uses TRBV2 and TRBJ1-2, with 9 bases matching TRBD1. Per germline, CDR1 SNHLY and CDR2 FYNNEI. This CDR3 has 15 residues. CDR3 region: CTSSSGTGNWYGYTF. CDR3 nucleotides: TGTACCAGCAGTTCCGGGACAGGGAATTGGTATGGCTACACCTTC.

The rearrangement joins TRBV25-1 to TRBJ1-1, with TRBD1 matching 8 bases. Germline loops: CDR1 MGHDK, CDR2 SYGVNS. V lost 5 bases and J lost 6; bases outside the gene matches: 8. The CDR3 totals 14 residues. The CDR3 coding sequence is TGTGCCAGCAGTACGACAGGGGAAGGAGCTGAAGCTTTCTTT. This codes for CASSTTGEGAEAFF.

The chain has TRBV10-3 and TRBJ2-2; D is possibly TRBD1 (6 bases). Between the trimmed V and J ends, which lost 7 bases and 3 bases, there was a span of 6 bases. CDR3 length: 12 amino acids. Germline CDR1 ENHRY, CDR2 SYGVKD. In DNA form, the CDR3 reads TGTGCCATCAACAGGGACACCGGGGAGCTGTTTTTT. Translated, it gives CAINRDTGELFF.

This clonotype was observed a single time. This chain connects TRBV20-1 to TRBJ2-5; D is possibly TRBD1 (5 bases). Germline CDR1 reads DFQATT; CDR2 reads SNEGSKA (reference sequence). The CDR3 is made up of 12 amino acids. Trimming pared 3 bases from V and 5 bases from J, leaving 10 bases between. CDR3: CSARRTSETQYF. In DNA, the CDR3 is TGCAGTGCTAGGAGGACATCGGAGACCCAGTACTTC.

This clonotype was observed a handful of times. V and J are TRBV7-6 and TRBJ1-1, with D unclear. V lost 1 base and J 5 bases, leaving 11 bases between the germline ends. Germline V gene sequence: CDR1 SGHVS, CDR2 FNYEAQ. The CDR3 contains 14 residues. CDR3 protein: CASSLEFSGTEAFF. As DNA, the CDR3 is TGTGCCAGCAGCTTAGAGTTTTCGGGGACTGAAGCTTTCTTT.

This clonotype was recorded many times. This chain joins TRBV20-1 and TRBJ1-2; D not resolved. The CDR3 contains 14 residues. The germline V and J ends were trimmed by 3 bases and 1 base, with 12 bases remaining between them. Germline assignment: CDR1 DFQATT and CDR2 SNEGSKA (reference sequence). CDR3 in DNA: TGCAGTGCTAGGGGGTTCGACCTTAACTATGGCTACACCTTC. Residues: CSARGFDLNYGYTF.

The rearrangement uses TRBV20-1 and TRBJ2-7; TRBD2 matches at 7 bases. The germline CDR1 and CDR2 sequences are DFQATT and SNEGSKA (reference sequence). V was pared by 6 bases and J by 3 bases, with 11 bases of the junction left unmatched. CDR3 length: 14 residues. The chain's CDR3 is CSASSGEHIYEQYF. The CDR3 DNA reads as TGCAGTGCCAGCAGCGGGGAACACATCTACGAGCAGTACTTC.

The chain recombines TRBV10-3 with TRBJ2-2; D not resolved. CDR1 and CDR2 (germline): ENHRY, SYGVKD. V lost 4 bases and J lost 0, with 18 bases in between. The CDR3 has 18 amino acids. The CDR3 loop reads CAISVSKVQETNTGELFF. The CDR3 DNA reads as TGTGCCATCAGTGTCTCGAAGGTCCAGGAAACGAACACCGGGGAGCTGTTTTTT.

This clonotype was seen many times. The chain recombines TRBV24-1 with TRBJ2-2; D is unclear. V was clipped by 7 bases and J by 1 base, with 12 bases between them. Germline loops: CDR1 KGHDR, CDR2 SFDVKD. The CDR3 is made up of 15 amino acids. CDR3 loop: CATSSGRLNTGELFF. The CDR3 coding sequence is TGTGCCACCAGCTCAGGACGGCTGAACACCGGGGAGCTGTTTTTT.